Shown below are 24 T cell receptor beta chains from a single sample sequenced in a study of T cell repertoires in cytomegalovirus infection (dated by TCRdb to about 2019). Reading the label with the study, this specimen's treatment or condition is: in vitro stimulation with specific CMV peptide epitopes to enrich CMV-specific T cells. The listed sequencing device is Illumina HiSeq 1500. Clones were called with MiXCR by TCRdb after fastp trimmed the public reads at Q25, and only in-frame beta chains were retained. All rows with the same CDR3 protein become a single entry with the most common DNA and genes. For this sample the table gives some 900,000 distinct CDR3 sequences, of which roughly 33% were detected only once. Together, the top ten hold under 15% of the sample. Their specific antigens are unknown. Sequencing was performed on cultured CD8+ T cells from PBMCs, taken from culture after CMV antigen stimulation. The receptors shown here come from a human donor in good health (CMV status not recorded). Some clones in this sample may be carry-over from other donors' samples.

This clonotype was picked up many times. The chain is built from TRBV7-9 and TRBJ2-1; 10 bases match TRBD2. V shed 4 bases and J 10 bases; nucleotides not matched to a gene: 13. The CDR3 has 16 amino acids. Germline CDR1 reads SEHNR; CDR2 reads FQNEAQ (reference sequence). CDR3 in amino acids: CASSSPLAGALGEQFF. The CDR3 nucleotides read TGTGCCAGCAGCTCTCCGCTAGCGGGGGCCCTCGGAGAGCAGTTCTTC. Full variable domain (missing parts from reference TRBV7-9 and TRBJ2-1): DTGVSQNPRHKITKRGQNVTFRCDPISEHNRLYWYRQTLGQGPEFLTYFQNEAQLEKSRLLSDRFSAERPKGSFSTLEIQRTEQGDSAMYLCASSSPLAGALGEQFFGPGTRLTVL.

The chain is built from TRBV7-9 and TRBJ1-1; TRBD1 might be the D (6 bases). The CDR3 runs 14 residues. Germline-derived CDR1 and CDR2 are SEHNR and FQNEAQ (reference sequence). The V end lost 6 bases, the J end lost 6 bases, and 17 bases lay between the germline ends. The CDR3 sequence: CASRGGGDKAEAFF. CDR3 DNA sequence: TGTGCCAGCAGGGGGGGAGGGGACAAGGCTGAAGCTTTCTTT. The full variable domain, its missing parts supplied by reference TRBV7-9 and TRBJ1-1, is DTGVSQNPRHKITKRGQNVTFRCDPISEHNRLYWYRQTLGQGPEFLTYFQNEAQLEKSRLLSDRFSAERPKGSFSTLEIQRTEQGDSAMYLCASRGGGDKAEAFFGQGTRLTVV.

Written as DNA, the CDR3 is TGTGCCAGCAGTTACTCGGACAGGGGGGGAAATCAGCCCCAGCATTTT. Translation: CASSYSDRGGNQPQHF. V and J are TRBV6-6 and TRBJ1-5, with 10 bases lining up with TRBD1. Germline CDR1 reads MNHNY; CDR2 reads SVGAGI (reference sequence). V shed 0 bases and J 4 bases; nucleotides not matched to a gene: 3. This CDR3 has 16 amino acids.

The chain has TRBV6-2 or TRBV6-3 and TRBJ2-2, with TRBD1 as a possible D gene (7 bases). Trimming left V 7 bases short and J 1 base short, with 19 bases between. The CDR3 consists of 17 residues. The V gene's germline CDR1 is MNHEY and CDR2 SVGEGT. CDR3 nucleotides: TGTGCCAGCATCTTCGATCGACAGGGAGGGAACACCGGGGAGCTGTTTTTT. The encoded protein is CASIFDRQGGNTGELFF.

The chain joins TRBV7-9 to TRBJ1-2; TRBD1 matches at 7 bases. With V trimmed by 3 bases and J by 8 bases, 6 bases remained unmatched. Germline lookup yields CDR1 SEHNR and CDR2 FQNEAQ (reference sequence). CDR3 length equals 13 residues. CDR3 sequence (DNA): TGTGCCAGCAGCTTGGGACAGTCCTGGGGCTACACCTTC. It translates to CASSLGQSWGYTF.

The genes are TRBV9 and TRBJ1-5; TRBD1 is a possible D gene (5 bases). Trimming took off 2 bases at V and 8 bases at J, with 11 bases between the two ends. Germline-derived CDR1 and CDR2 are SGDLS and YYNGEE. This CDR3 is 13 amino acids long. The CDR3 DNA sequence: TGTGCCAGCAGCGTGGAGGGGATGAAGCCCCAGCATTTT. Translation gives CASSVEGMKPQHF.

The chain carries TRBV12-3 or TRBV12-4 and TRBJ2-3; either TRBD1 or TRBD2 may supply D (6 bases each). The V gene lost 3 bases and the J gene lost 5 bases, with 12 bases spanning the gap. CDR3 length equals 14 residues. The CDR3 reads CASSFWGAGDTQYF. CDR3 nucleotides: TGTGCCAGCAGTTTTTGGGGGGCCGGAGATACGCAGTATTTT.

This clonotype has just a few counts. CDR3 coding DNA: TGTGCCAGCAGCTTTGTGATACCGGGGACGAGCTCTGGGGCCAACGTCCTGACTTTC. Amino acid sequence: CASSFVIPGTSSGANVLTF. V and J are TRBV7-9 and TRBJ2-6; TRBD1 or TRBD2 may be the D gene (5 bases each). Germline V gives CDR1 SEHNR, CDR2 FQNEAQ (reference sequence). Trimming stripped 3 bases from V and 0 bases from J, with 18 bases between. The CDR3 has 19 residues.

This clonotype was detected many times. The chain is built from TRBV7-8 and TRBJ1-1; weak D call: TRBD1 (5 bases). The CDR3 spans 18 residues. With 2 bases removed from V and 1 base from J, the gap between germline ends came to 20 bases. CDR1 is SGHVS, CDR2 FQNEAQ, per germline. CDR3 nucleotide sequence: TGTGCCAGCAGCTTATTCTGGGGGTCTATAGGAGAGAACACTGAAGCTTTCTTT. Protein: CASSLFWGSIGENTEAFF.

The chain combines TRBV7-6 with TRBJ1-1; D unclear. V was clipped by 0 bases and J by 1 base, with 9 bases between them. CDR1 and CDR2 from the germline V gene are SGHVS and FNYEAQ. The CDR3 runs 15 residues. CDR3: CASSLASSQNTEAFF. Written as DNA, the CDR3 is TGTGCCAGCAGCTTAGCATCCAGCCAGAACACTGAAGCTTTCTTT.

The chain is built from TRBV19 and TRBJ1-2; TRBD1 is a possible D gene (5 bases). The CDR3 sequence is 12 residues long. Per germline, CDR1 LNHDA and CDR2 SQIVND (reference sequence). Trimming left V 7 bases short and J 3 bases short, with 9 bases between. DNA for the CDR3: TGTGCCAGTATCCAGGGCGACTATGGCTACACCTTC. Encoded protein: CASIQGDYGYTF.

This clonotype was detected once. The chain couples TRBV6-5 to TRBJ1-4; D is undetermined. CDR1 and CDR2 from the germline V gene are MNHEY and SVGAGI. Trimming removed 1 base from V and 3 bases from J, with 9 bases in between. This CDR3 is 15 amino acids long. The CDR3 loop is CASSYLGGPNEKLFF. The CDR3 DNA is TGTGCCAGCAGTTACTTGGGTGGGCCTAATGAAAAACTGTTTTTT.

The rearrangement uses TRBV12-3 or TRBV12-4 and TRBJ1-1, with D unclear. The V end lost 1 base, the J end lost 4 bases, and 13 bases lay between the germline ends. The CDR3 extends over 15 amino acids. The CDR3 DNA sequence: TGTGCCAGCAGTTTAGGGACGGCCATAAGCACTGAAGCTTTCTTT. Encoded protein: CASSLGTAISTEAFF.

The chain couples TRBV3-1 to TRBJ1-2; a possible D gene is TRBD1 (5 bases). The germline V gene has CDR1 LGHDT and CDR2 YNNKEL (reference sequence). The CDR3 covers 16 residues. The germline V and J ends were trimmed by 4 bases and 9 bases, with 24 bases remaining between them. The chain's CDR3 is CASSPIVRDGLYSYTF. Here the CDR3 DNA reads TGTGCCAGCAGCCCCATAGTGCGGGACGGACTTTATAGCTACACCTTC.

The V call is TRBV2, the J call TRBJ2-1, with TRBD2 as a possible D gene (6 bases). The germline V gene has CDR1 SNHLY and CDR2 FYNNEI. Trimming stripped 3 bases from V and 4 bases from J, with 13 bases between. The CDR3 runs to 15 residues. CDR3 in amino acids: CASSEDAGPYNEQFF. The DNA for the CDR3 is TGTGCCAGCAGTGAGGATGCGGGGCCTTACAATGAGCAGTTCTTC.

The rearrangement uses TRBV14 and TRBJ1-2, with a possible D match to TRBD1 (5 bases). Trimming cost V 0 bases and J 4 bases, with 12 bases left between them. Germline values: CDR1 SGHDN, CDR2 FVKESK. CDR3 size: 15 residues. This chain's CDR3 is CASSQENRRVYGYTF. As DNA, the CDR3 is TGTGCCAGCAGCCAAGAGAACAGGCGAGTCTATGGCTACACCTTC. The whole variable domain, remainder taken from reference TRBV14 and TRBJ1-2, is EAGVTQFPSHSVIEKGQTVTLRCDPISGHDNLYWYRRVMGKEIKFLLHFVKESKQDESGMPNNRFLAERTGGTYSTLKVQPAELEDSGVYFCASSQENRRVYGYTFGSGTRLTVV.

The chain uses TRBV28 and TRBJ2-7; D is uncertain. CDR3 length equals 14 residues. The V end was cut by 1 base, the J end by 1 base, with 8 bases between. Germline V gene sequence: CDR1 MDHEN, CDR2 SYDVKM. The CDR3 nucleotides read TGTGCCAGCAGTTTATTCAGGCTATCCTACGAGCAGTACGTC. Protein sequence: CASSLFRLSYEQYV.

This sequence joins TRBV7-2 and TRBJ2-2, with D possibly TRBD1 on 6 matching bases. The CDR3 loop spans 16 amino acids. The germline V and J ends were trimmed by 1 base and 6 bases, with 15 bases remaining between them. CDR1 and CDR2 (germline): SGHTA, FQGNSA. As DNA, the CDR3 is TGTGCCAGCAGCTTAGATGCCAGGGGCGTAGCCGGGGAGCTGTTTTTT. The encoded protein is CASSLDARGVAGELFF. The entire variable domain, with the rest obtained from reference TRBV7-2 and TRBJ2-2, is as follows: GAGVSQSPSNKVTEKGKDVELRCDPISGHTALYWYRQSLGQGLEFLIYFQGNSAPDKSGLPSDRFSAERTGGSVSTLTIQRTQQEDSAVYLCASSLDARGVAGELFFGEGSRLTVL.

The chain links TRBV18 to TRBJ2-3, with 9 bases lining up with TRBD1. The CDR3 consists of 14 residues. With 5 bases clipped from V and 5 bases from J, the junction kept 5 bases outside the gene matches. Germline V gene data show CDR1 as KGHSH and CDR2 as LQKENI. The CDR3 region is CASSTGGWKDTQYF. CDR3 DNA: TGTGCCAGCTCAACAGGGGGCTGGAAAGATACGCAGTATTTT.

This clonotype was counted many times. The CDR3: CASSPPTAGELFF. The CDR3 nucleotides are TGTGCCAGCAGCCCTCCGACAGCCGGGGAGCTGTTTTTT. The rearrangement links TRBV7-6 to TRBJ2-2, with D maybe TRBD1 (5 bases). Looked up from germline, CDR1 is SGHVS and CDR2 is FNYEAQ. Between the trimmed V and J ends, which lost 5 bases and 6 bases, there was a span of 10 bases. The CDR3 has 13 residues.

The chain employs TRBV20-1 and TRBJ2-7; tentatively, D is TRBD2 (6 bases). In germline, CDR1 is DFQATT, CDR2 SNEGSKA (reference sequence). Trimming removed 4 bases at V and 3 bases at J, with 13 bases between. The CDR3 sequence is 13 residues long. CDR3 nucleotides: TGCAGTGCTACGGAGGGCTATCACTACGAGCAGTACGTC. Its translation is CSATEGYHYEQYV.

CDR3 amino acids: CATGQGQTQETQYF. The CDR3 nucleotides read TGTGCTACTGGGCAGGGACAGACGCAAGAGACCCAGTACTTC. The chain links TRBV7-9 to TRBJ2-5; TRBD1 matches at 7 bases. In germline, CDR1 is SEHNR, CDR2 FQNEAQ (reference sequence). This CDR3 spans 14 amino acids.

Note on this clonotype: The junction departs from the called germline gene at one end, perhaps through a read error. The chain is built from TRBV11-2 and TRBJ1-1, with a possible D match to TRBD1 (6 bases). CDR3 length: 12 amino acids. Looked up from germline, CDR1 is SGHAT and CDR2 is FQNNGV. CDR3 residues: CASSLRGTETFF. The CDR3 nucleotides read TGTGCCAGCAGTTTAAGGGGGACTGAAACTTTCTTT. The full variable domain, rest sourced from reference TRBV11-2 and TRBJ1-1, is EAGVAQSPRYKIIEKRQSVAFWCNPISGHATLYWYQQILGQGPKLLIQFQNNGVVDDSQLPKDRFSAERLKGVDSTLKIQPAKLEDSAVYLCASSLRGTETFFGQGTRLTVV.

The chain carries TRBV6-1 and TRBJ1-2; 8 bases are a match to TRBD1. From germline, CDR1 is MNHNS and CDR2 SASEGT. CDR3 length equals 19 residues. V dropped 6 bases and J dropped 6; count of bases not matched to a gene: 24. CDR3 sequence reads: CASRSLRALRGQGTDGYTF. In DNA form, the CDR3 reads TGTGCCAGCAGGTCTCTGAGAGCACTCAGGGGGCAGGGGACGGATGGCTACACCTTC.